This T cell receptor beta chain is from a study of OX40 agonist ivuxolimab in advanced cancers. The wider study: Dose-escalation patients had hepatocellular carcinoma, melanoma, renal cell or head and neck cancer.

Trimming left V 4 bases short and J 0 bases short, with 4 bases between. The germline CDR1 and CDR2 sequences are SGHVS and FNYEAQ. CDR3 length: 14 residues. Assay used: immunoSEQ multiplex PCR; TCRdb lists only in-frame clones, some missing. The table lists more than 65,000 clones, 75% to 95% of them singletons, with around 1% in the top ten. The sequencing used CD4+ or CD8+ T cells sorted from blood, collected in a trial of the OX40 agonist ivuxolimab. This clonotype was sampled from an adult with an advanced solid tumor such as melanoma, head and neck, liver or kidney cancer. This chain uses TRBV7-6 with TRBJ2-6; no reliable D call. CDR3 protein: CASSSNSGANVLTF. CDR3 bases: TGTGCCAGCAGCTCAAACTCTGGGGCCAACGTCCTGACTTTC.